The 2 T cell receptor beta chains in this list originate from one sample, sequenced in a study of T cell changes during pregnancy in multiple sclerosis. Some clones are missing from TCRdb's copy, which holds only in-frame ones; the method was immunoSEQ multiplex PCR. The table includes around 95,000 clones, around 92% detected once. The material was peripheral blood, obtained after pregnancy. These receptors were taken from a female donor in good health, enrolled as a control in a pregnancy study.

This chain joins TRBV20-1 and TRBJ2-3; D not certain. The CDR3 is 10 amino acids. CDR1 is DFQATT and CDR2 is SNEGSKA in the germline V gene (reference sequence). The V gene lost 5 bases and the J gene lost 4 bases, with 4 bases spanning the gap. The CDR3 protein is CSAVADTQYF. CDR3 in DNA: TGCAGTGCTGTAGCAGATACGCAGTATTTT.

The chain uses TRBV4-1 and TRBJ1-4; D perhaps matches TRBD1 (5 bases). V was clipped by 4 bases and J by 3 bases, with 18 bases between them. Germline-derived CDR1 and CDR2 are MGHRA and YSYEKL. The CDR3 length is 17 residues. As DNA, the CDR3 is TGCGCCAGCAGCCTAAGGGCTTCTGGGGCTGCTAATGAAAAACTGTTTTTT. Translation gives CASSLRASGAANEKLFF.